Below, 2 T cell receptor beta chains from the same sample are listed, as sequenced in a study of shared clonotypes between healthy human individuals. The protocol was immunoSEQ multiplex PCR, while the TCRdb copy is restricted to in-frame clones and leaves out a portion. This sample has 850,000 to 1,100,000 clones; roughly 77% occur once, and the top ten carry approximately 0.95%. The specimen was memory CD4+ T cells from PBMCs. The subset denotes: CD45RA-negative fraction. The receptors stem from a man aged 18 to 29 in good health. Some clones in this sample may be carry-over from other donors' samples.

The chain uses TRBV4-2 and TRBJ2-7; the D is unclear. The ends were cut back, 0 bases at V and 2 bases at J, with 11 bases in the middle. CDR1 and CDR2 (germline): LGHNA, YNFKEQ. CDR3 length: 15 amino acids. The CDR3 DNA reads as TGTGCCAGCAGCCAAGAAGGTCGGAGACCCTACGAGCAGTACTTC. This sequence encodes CASSQEGRRPYEQYF.

This clone was counted a single time. CDR3 nucleotide sequence: TGTGCCAGCAGCTTGGAAGGGGGCGGGTTCTATGGCTACACCTTC. This encodes CASSLEGGGFYGYTF. The chain joins TRBV5-5 to TRBJ1-2, with 7 nucleotides matching TRBD1. This CDR3 region has 15 residues. Looked up from germline, CDR1 is SGHKS and CDR2 is YYEKEE (reference sequence). The V gene end was trimmed by 0 bases and the J gene end by 4 bases; junction bases not matched to a gene: 6.